This record concerns one TCR beta chain sequence. Its antigen remains unknown. In the PCR, 60 Vbeta and 13 Jbeta primers were used. Per the original data handling: Per a later analysis, the number of unique TCR beta chains was about 78 million, of which 9 million to 12 million were shared. The assay was immunoSEQ multiplex PCR, and TCRdb's table has in-frame clones only and misses some. The V and J calls and the clone size are those of that table, but D and trimming were determined from the DNA. Here the sample table reports some 110,000 clones. This entry is derived from a study of cytomegalovirus exposure and HLA in healthy donors. Findings and limits, study-wide: In an earlier analysis, in some 600 donors, most V segments appeared productive either ~87% or ~30% of the time.

The CDR3 is 15 residues long. The germline V gene encodes CDR1 MNHEY and CDR2 SMNVEV (reference sequence). V dropped 3 bases and J dropped 8 bases, with 19 bases sitting between them. V is TRBV27 and J is TRBJ1-2; D is uncertain. The specimen sequenced was PBMCs. This TCR derives from a man between 18 and 35 years old in good health and CMV-seronegative. The CDR3 here is CASSFSGLEKIGYTF. CDR3 in DNA: TGTGCCAGCAGTTTTTCGGGTCTGGAGAAGATCGGCTACACCTTC.